This T cell receptor (beta chain) was profiled in a study of pediatric ulcerative colitis. The germline CDR1 and CDR2 sequences are MGHRA and YSYEKL. The CDR3 length is 15 residues. V was clipped by 0 bases and J by 3 bases, with 10 bases between them. During colonoscopy, one to two rectal pinch biopsies were collected. The repertoire was sequenced with immunoSEQ multiplex PCR; TCRdb's copy has only in-frame clones and lacks some. The sample holds tens of thousands of clones, about two thirds seen once. The sequencing sample was made of gut tissue. This chain connects TRBV4-1 to TRBJ2-3, with no clear D. This receptor was identified in a boy younger than 18 with severe ulcerative colitis. CDR3 sequence reads: CASSQDGVATDTQYF. In DNA, the CDR3 is TGCGCCAGCAGCCAAGATGGGGTCGCAACAGATACGCAGTATTTT.